This entry lists 19 T cell receptor beta chains sequenced from one sample in a study of vaccination effects on CD4 cells after COVID-19. Within the ViraFEST assay, antigen-specific CD4+ T cells underwent expansion with viral peptide pools prior to sequencing. Investigators separated out CD4+ T cells once about eleven days of culture had passed. Either the BNT162b2 or mRNA-1273 vaccine was given to participants in two doses. Their target antigens are unknown. The method was immunoSEQ multiplex PCR; TCRdb's version includes in-frame clones alone and lacks a portion of them. Here the sample spans about 27,000 clones, 83% being singletons. The material sequenced was CD4+ T cells from PBMCs cultured with HCoV-NL63 spike peptides, taken after COVID-19 vaccination. These receptors were collected from a human donor who received a COVID-19 vaccine. Some clones in this sample may be carry-over from other donors' samples.

The chain links TRBV6-1 to TRBJ1-4; D is unclear. This CDR3 spans 19 amino acids. Germline assignment: CDR1 MNHNS and CDR2 SASEGT. V was cut by 1 base and J by 3 bases, with 21 bases left in between. CDR3 nucleotides: TGTGCCAGCAGTGAAGTAGGCAGGTGGTTACTGGCGGCTAATGAAAAACTGTTTTTT. Its protein is CASSEVGRWLLAANEKLFF.

The chain has TRBV18 and TRBJ1-3; 10 bases match TRBD1. The ends lost 3 bases at V and 3 bases at J; junction bases unmatched: 2. From germline, CDR1 is KGHSH and CDR2 LQKENI. CDR3 size: 15 residues. The CDR3 nucleotides read TGTGCCAGCTCACCGGGACAGGGGATTGGAAACACCATATATTTT. This codes for CASSPGQGIGNTIYF.

The chain has TRBV6-5 and TRBJ2-1; 9 positions agree with TRBD1. CDR3 length: 15 amino acids. Germline lookup yields CDR1 MNHEY and CDR2 SVGAGI. V shed 5 bases, J shed 4 bases, and the junction held 6 bases outside the gene matches. In DNA, the CDR3 is TGTGCCAGCAGTACACGACAGGGGGTTTACAATGAGCAGTTCTTC. This encodes CASSTRQGVYNEQFF.

The CDR3 nucleotides read TGCGCCAGCAGCTTGGCCCAACTAGCGGGGGGCCAAGAGACCCAGTACTTC. Protein sequence: CASSLAQLAGGQETQYF. The chain recombines TRBV5-1 with TRBJ2-5, with 12 bases that match TRBD2. Per the germline V gene, CDR1 is SGHRS and CDR2 is YFSETQ. CDR3 length: 17 amino acids. V lost 0 bases to trimming and J lost 1 base; unmatched junction nucleotides: 4.

The rearrangement uses TRBV20-1 and TRBJ2-1, with D maybe TRBD1 (6 bases). The V gene's germline CDR1 is DFQATT and CDR2 SNEGSKA (reference sequence). Trimming shortened V by 3 bases and J by 8 bases, and 14 bases separated the two germline ends. The CDR3 runs 13 residues. The CDR3 here is CSASGGRGYEQFF. For the CDR3, the DNA is TGCAGTGCTAGTGGCGGCAGGGGCTATGAGCAGTTCTTC.

The V and J genes are TRBV18 and TRBJ2-5, with 9 bases fitting TRBD1. The CDR3 length is 15 residues. The germline CDR1 and CDR2 sequences are KGHSH and LQKENI. V lost 3 bases to trimming and J lost 4 bases; unmatched junction nucleotides: 6. CDR3 sequence reads: CASSPNRGRGETQYF. The CDR3 region has the DNA TGTGCCAGCTCACCCAACAGGGGGCGCGGAGAGACCCAGTACTTC.

This clone has only a few counts. The chain uses TRBV3-1 (or the pseudogene TRBV3-2) and TRBJ1-2; 7 bases line up with TRBD1. The V gene's germline CDR1 is LGHDT and CDR2 YNNKEL (reference sequence). This CDR3 spans 15 amino acids. V dropped 2 bases and J dropped 4; count of bases not matched to a gene: 7. CDR3 amino acids: CASSQSGGDSYGYTF. The CDR3 bases are TGTGCCAGCAGCCAATCAGGGGGGGACAGCTATGGCTACACCTTC.

The chain uses TRBV5-1 and TRBJ2-1; TRBD2 aligns across 8 bases. Germline CDR1 is SGHRS and CDR2 is YFSETQ. With V trimmed by 4 bases and J by 0 bases, 9 bases remained unmatched. The CDR3 length is 17 residues. Written as DNA, the CDR3 is TGCGCCAGCAGCCTCAGTACCGGGACTAGCTCCTACAATGAGCAGTTCTTC. This gives the protein CASSLSTGTSSYNEQFF. The full variable domain, rest sourced from reference TRBV5-1 and TRBJ2-1, is KAGVTQTPRYLIKTRGQQVTLSCSPISGHRSVSWYQQTPGQGLQFLFEYFSETQRNKGNFPGRFSGRQFSNSRSEMNVSTLELGDSALYLCASSLSTGTSSYNEQFFGPGTRLTVL.

The genes are TRBV29-1 and TRBJ1-1, with 8 bases lining up with TRBD1. The CDR3 is 14 residues long. CDR1 and CDR2 from the germline V gene are SQVTM and ANQGSEA. Trimming removed 4 bases from V and 1 base from J; junction bases left unmatched: 5. This chain's CDR3 is CSVGRDRQNTEAFF. DNA for the CDR3: TGCAGCGTTGGGCGGGACAGGCAGAACACTGAAGCTTTCTTT.

The J gene is TRBJ1-2, the V gene TRBV5-4; 9 nucleotides line up with TRBD1. This CDR3 has 17 residues. Per the germline V gene, CDR1 is SGHNT and CDR2 is YYREEE (reference sequence). J lost 5 bases, V lost 1 base, and 12 bases had no gene match. The CDR3 reads CASSLPPDRGISYGYTF. CDR3 bases: TGTGCCAGCAGCTTGCCCCCCGACAGGGGGATTTCTTATGGCTACACCTTC.

V usage is TRBV29-1 and J usage is TRBJ1-2, with TRBD1 matching over 9 bases. The CDR3 consists of 15 residues. Trimming removed 5 bases from V and 1 base from J; junction bases left unmatched: 8. CDR1 is SQVTM, CDR2 ANQGSEA, per germline. CDR3 nucleotide sequence: TGCAGCGTTCGGGAAAACAGGGGGCGTAACTATGGCTACACCTTC. Protein sequence: CSVRENRGRNYGYTF.

The chain combines TRBV5-4 with TRBJ1-3; D gene unclear. This CDR3 contains 12 residues. V dropped 2 bases and J dropped 4 bases, with 4 bases sitting between them. From germline, CDR1 is SGHNT and CDR2 YYREEE (reference sequence). This CDR3 is CASSLDGNTIYF. Written as DNA, the CDR3 is TGTGCCAGCAGCTTAGACGGAAACACCATATATTTT.

The rearrangement joins TRBV7-2 to TRBJ2-4; D ambiguous. Trimming removed 0 bases from V and 8 bases from J, with 8 bases in between. This CDR3 is built from 13 residues. Germline CDR1 and CDR2: SGHTA and FQGNSA. The CDR3 nucleotides are TGTGCCAGCAGCTTAGCCCGAACCGACATTCAGTACTTC. Its protein is CASSLARTDIQYF.

This rearrangement joins TRBV7-9 to TRBJ2-2, with D unresolved. Germline CDR1 SEHNR, CDR2 FQNEAQ (reference sequence). Trimming removed 3 bases at V and 5 bases at J, with 4 bases between. The CDR3 totals 12 residues. The CDR3 here is CASSFGTGELFF. In DNA, the CDR3 is TGTGCCAGCAGCTTCGGGACCGGGGAGCTGTTTTTT. The variable domain in full, with the rest retrieved from reference TRBV7-9 and TRBJ2-2, is DTGVSQNPRHKITKRGQNVTFRCDPISEHNRLYWYRQTLGQGPEFLTYFQNEAQLEKSRLLSDRFSAERPKGSFSTLEIQRTEQGDSAMYLCASSFGTGELFFGEGSRLTVL.

The rearrangement joins TRBV5-8 to TRBJ2-3; D gene ambiguous. The CDR3 runs to 16 residues. Per germline, CDR1 SGHTS and CDR2 YDEGEE. Trimming pared 7 bases from V and 0 bases from J, leaving 18 bases between. The CDR3 sequence: CASPFPPGISTDTQYF. The CDR3 coding sequence is TGTGCCAGCCCCTTTCCCCCGGGTATAAGCACAGATACGCAGTATTTT.

V and J are TRBV5-1 and TRBJ2-2, with D perhaps being TRBD1 or TRBD2 (5 bases each). This CDR3 has 15 residues. V was shortened by 0 bases and J by 5 bases, with 11 bases between the two germline ends. Germline-derived CDR1 and CDR2 are SGHRS and YFSETQ. The CDR3 reads CASSLAGAGTGELFF. Here the CDR3 DNA reads TGCGCCAGCAGCTTGGCCGGGGCAGGGACCGGGGAGCTGTTTTTT.

J is TRBJ2-5 and V is TRBV19; TRBD1 matches 10 bases. The CDR3 covers 17 residues. Trimming at V came to 3 bases and at J to 4 bases, leaving 11 bases not matched to a gene. CDR1 and CDR2 (germline): LNHDA, SQIVND (reference sequence). DNA for the CDR3: TGTGCCAGTAGTATTATATCGGGGACAGGGGTTAGAGAGACCCAGTACTTC. As protein: CASSIISGTGVRETQYF.

V is TRBV29-1 and J is TRBJ1-2; D gene unclear. Germline CDR1 reads SQVTM; CDR2 reads ANQGSEA. The CDR3 length is 11 residues. Trimming removed 5 bases at V and 1 base at J, with 5 bases between. CDR3 nucleotide sequence: TGCAGCGTTAGATTTAACTATGGCTACACCTTC. Residues: CSVRFNYGYTF. Based on the CDR3 plus reference TRBV29-1 and TRBJ1-2, the full variable domain is SAVISQKPSRDICQRGTSLTIQCQVDSQVTMMFWYRQQPGQSLTLIATANQGSEATYESGFVIDKFPISRPNLTFSTLTVSNMSPEDSSIYLCSVRFNYGYTFGSGTRLTVV.

This clone was seen a single time. J is TRBJ2-7 and V is TRBV15; 8 bases agree with TRBD1. After removal of 0 bases from V and 13 bases from J, the junction contained 14 bases not matched to a gene. From germline, CDR1 is LNHNV and CDR2 YYDKDF (reference sequence). This CDR3 contains 15 residues. The CDR3, as DNA: TGTGCCACCAGCAGAGACCGGACTTATTGGGACAGGACTTACGTC. It translates to CATSRDRTYWDRTYV.